The 22 T cell receptor beta chains in this list originate from one sample, sequenced in a study of blood T cells in healthy people across ages. It was with a sample-barcoded 5' primer and a J-beta primer mix that a second PCR of roughly 7 to 11 cycles was run. Using its own MiXCR run on the 5' RACE reads, TCRdb lists one record per CDR3 protein. The data contain about 2 million distinct CDR3 sequences, around 48% of them singletons. Sequenced sample: blood. The receptors were gathered from a woman aged 40 to 50 in good health.

The chain recombines TRBV5-1 with TRBJ1-1, with TRBD1 identical over 7 bases. V dropped 0 bases and J dropped 1; count of bases not matched to a gene: 3. Germline assignment: CDR1 SGHRS and CDR2 YFSETQ. The CDR3 has 15 amino acids. The CDR3 loop reads CASSLVRGANTEAFF. The CDR3 DNA reads as TGCGCCAGCAGCTTGGTCAGGGGGGCGAACACTGAAGCTTTCTTT.

The chain recombines TRBV12-3 or TRBV12-4 with TRBJ1-5; D is ambiguous. The CDR3 is 14 residues long. Trimming took off 2 bases at V and 1 base at J, with 6 bases between the two ends. The DNA for the CDR3 is TGTGCCAGCAGTTTACTTTCGAGCAATCAGCCCCAGCATTTT. This encodes CASSLLSSNQPQHF.

This chain uses TRBV4-1 with TRBJ2-7, with 10 bases that match TRBD1. J was trimmed by 0 bases and V by 6 bases; bases with no gene match: 8. The CDR3 runs 16 residues. The germline CDR1 and CDR2 sequences are MGHRA and YSYEKL. The CDR3 loop reads CASRSLDRGFSYEQYF. The CDR3 coding sequence is TGCGCCAGCAGATCATTGGACAGGGGGTTCTCCTACGAGCAGTACTTC.

The table lists this clonotype with a few counts. The chain carries TRBV11-1 and TRBJ2-7, with D maybe TRBD1 (6 bases). This CDR3 is built from 16 residues. The germline V gene has CDR1 SGHAT and CDR2 FQDESV (reference sequence). Trimming shortened V by 1 base and J by 3 bases, and 16 bases separated the two germline ends. The CDR3 DNA is TGTGCCAGCAGCTTAGAAGGTCAGGGGCCGGACTACGAGCAGTACTTC. This encodes CASSLEGQGPDYEQYF.

This clonotype has just a few counts. The genes are TRBV25-1 and TRBJ2-3, with TRBD1 matching over 10 bases. V trimming: 2 bases; J trimming: 5 bases; junction bases outside the gene matches: 7. The CDR3 loop spans 16 amino acids. The germline gives CDR1 MGHDK, CDR2 SYGVNS. This chain's CDR3 is CASSETPGTGVDTQYF. The CDR3 DNA follows: TGTGCCAGCAGTGAAACCCCCGGGACAGGGGTAGATACGCAGTATTTT.

This clonotype turned up a few times. The chain combines TRBV7-2 with TRBJ2-6, with D possibly TRBD2 on 6 matching bases. This CDR3 has 15 amino acids. The germline gives CDR1 SGHTA, CDR2 FQGNSA. V shed 5 bases and J shed 2 bases, with 10 bases lying between them. The CDR3 nucleotides are TGTGCCAGCAGCGCCGGGACTGCTGGGGCCAACGTCCTGACTTTC. This codes for CASSAGTAGANVLTF.

This clonotype has only one observation. The chain is built from TRBV4-1 and TRBJ2-3; 8 bases fit TRBD1. Germline V CDR1 and CDR2: MGHRA, YSYEKL. Trimming cost V 0 bases and J 1 base; bases outside gene matches: 9. CDR3 length: 18 amino acids. CDR3 loop: CASSQEVPGQGRTDTQYF. The CDR3 DNA follows: TGCGCCAGCAGCCAAGAGGTCCCCGGACAGGGTCGCACAGATACGCAGTATTTT.

The chain uses TRBV25-1 and TRBJ2-7; TRBD2 is a possible D gene (6 bases). The length of the CDR3 is 15 residues. Between the trimmed V and J ends, which lost 4 bases and 3 bases, there was a span of 16 bases. Germline V gene sequence: CDR1 MGHDK, CDR2 SYGVNS. CDR3 nucleotides: TGTGCCAGCAGTGGGGGGGACGGGGAGATCTACGAGCAGTACTTC. It yields the protein CASSGGDGEIYEQYF.

This rearrangement joins TRBV20-1 to TRBJ2-5; 15 bases agree with TRBD2. CDR3 size: 15 residues. The trim removed 6 bases at V and 5 bases at J, leaving 7 bases unmatched. Germline-derived CDR1 and CDR2 are DFQATT and SNEGSKA (reference sequence). The CDR3 here is CSARTSGGVWETQYF. The CDR3 DNA sequence: TGCAGTGCGAGGACTAGCGGGGGGGTGTGGGAGACCCAGTACTTC.

V usage is TRBV24-1 and J usage is TRBJ2-7; 7 bases are a match to TRBD1. Judging by the DNA end, TRBJ2-5 fits better; the J call may be wrong. Germline CDR1 and CDR2: KGHDR and SFDVKD. The CDR3 length is 15 residues. The CDR3 spells CATSPKGAGRETQYF. The CDR3 DNA reads as TGTGCCACCAGCCCTAAGGGGGCAGGGCGGGAGACCCAGTACTTC.

Points on this clonotype: At one end the junction does not follow the germline gene, possibly because of a read error. The V gene is TRBV7-8, the J gene TRBJ2-5; 8 nucleotides match TRBD2. The CDR3 runs 13 residues. The germline V gene has CDR1 SGHVS and CDR2 FQNEAQ. The CDR3 is CACRHERGETQYF. The DNA of the CDR3 is TGTGCCTGCAGACATGAGCGGGGGGAGACCCAGTACTTC.

The gene calls are TRBV6-1 and TRBJ1-5; 11 nucleotides align to TRBD1. The V segment lost 5 bases and the J segment 7 bases; nucleotides outside the gene matches: 7. Germline V gives CDR1 MNHNS, CDR2 SASEGT. The CDR3 contains 15 residues. CDR3 protein: CASSLGGTGGQPQHF. The CDR3 region has the DNA TGTGCCAGCAGTCTAGGTGGGACAGGGGGACAGCCCCAGCATTTT.

The table lists this clonotype with a few counts. The V gene is TRBV28, the J gene TRBJ2-5; TRBD1 agrees at 9 bases. Unmatched junction bases numbered 7, after V lost 4 bases and J lost 4 bases. Germline V gene data show CDR1 as MDHEN and CDR2 as SYDVKM. This CDR3 has 15 amino acids. CDR3 in amino acids: CASSSLRQGGETQYF. CDR3 in DNA: TGTGCCAGCAGTTCCCTCCGACAGGGGGGAGAGACCCAGTACTTC.

This clonotype turned up a few times. The V call is TRBV20-1, the J call TRBJ2-7; TRBD1 aligns across 7 bases. The junction had 5 bases not matched to a gene; V was cut back by 4 bases and J by 2 bases. Germline V gene sequence: CDR1 DFQATT, CDR2 SNEGSKA (reference sequence). This CDR3 has 13 residues. The CDR3: CSATGQFPYEQYF. The DNA of the CDR3 is TGCAGTGCTACGGGACAGTTTCCCTACGAGCAGTACTTC.

The V gene is TRBV4-1, the J gene TRBJ2-7; no clear D gene. The CDR3 is 12 residues long. Germline V gene lookup returns CDR1 MGHRA and CDR2 YSYEKL. V dropped 1 base and J dropped 5 bases, with 6 bases sitting between them. The CDR3: CASSQGPDEQYF. CDR3 in DNA: TGCGCCAGCAGCCAAGGACCCGACGAGCAGTACTTC.

The rearrangement uses TRBV6-2 or TRBV6-3 and TRBJ2-1; weak D call: TRBD1 (5 bases). CDR1 is MNHEY and CDR2 is SVGEGT in the germline V gene. The CDR3 spans 11 residues. V lost 7 bases and J lost 15, with 16 bases in between. CDR3: CASNQGIGRFF. The CDR3 DNA follows: TGTGCCAGCAATCAGGGAATTGGGCGGTTCTTC.

The J gene is TRBJ2-1, the V gene TRBV7-2; D possibly matches TRBD1 or TRBD2 (5 bases each). Germline assignment: CDR1 SGHTA and CDR2 FQGNSA. V was cut by 5 bases and J by 14 bases, with 13 bases left in between. The CDR3 totals 11 residues. This CDR3 reads CASSAGGGKFF. The CDR3, as DNA: TGTGCCAGCAGCGCAGGTGGGGGAAAGTTCTTC.

This chain joins TRBV13 and TRBJ2-5, with 8 positions matching TRBD2. In germline, CDR1 is PRHDT, CDR2 FYEKMQ (reference sequence). This CDR3 contains 16 residues. Trimming took 1 base from V and 1 from J; bases not matched to a gene: 5. The CDR3 here is CASSLVSGVIQETQYF. CDR3 coding DNA: TGTGCCAGCAGCTTAGTTAGCGGGGTCATCCAAGAGACCCAGTACTTC.

This chain connects TRBV7-9 to TRBJ2-5, with D tentatively TRBD2 (7 bases). V lost 4 bases and J lost 5, with 17 bases in between. The CDR3 runs to 15 residues. Germline V gene sequence: CDR1 SEHNR, CDR2 FQNEAQ (reference sequence). The CDR3 DNA reads TGTGCCAGCAGCTCCCGGATGCCGGGGGGCGAGACCCAGTACTTC. Protein product: CASSSRMPGGETQYF.

This clonotype was counted a few times. V usage is TRBV20-1 and J usage is TRBJ2-7; D ambiguous. CDR3 length: 13 residues. Germline CDR1 reads DFQATT; CDR2 reads SNEGSKA (reference sequence). Trimming removed 2 bases from V and 3 bases from J, with 11 bases in between. CDR3 bases: TGCAGTGCTAGACCCCTTACAGACTACGAGCAGTACTTC. This encodes CSARPLTDYEQYF.

The V gene is TRBV9, the J gene TRBJ2-3; no clear D. CDR3 length: 19 amino acids. Looked up from germline, CDR1 is SGDLS and CDR2 is YYNGEE. V lost 4 bases to trimming and J lost 2 bases, with 26 bases between them. CDR3 protein: CASSHPVSLDTTSTDTQYF. As DNA, the CDR3 is TGTGCCAGCAGCCACCCAGTTAGCCTCGACACAACCTCCACAGATACGCAGTATTTT.

To note about this clonotype: Sequence at one end of the junction differs from germline and may be a read error. The chain joins TRBV7-2 to TRBJ1-2; D is unresolved. CDR1 and CDR2 from the germline V gene are SGHTA and FQGNSA. The CDR3 runs 14 residues. CDR3 in amino acids: CASSLDGSHYGHTF. The CDR3 DNA is TGTGCCAGCAGCTTAGATGGCTCCCACTATGGCCACACCTTC.